Shown below are 24 T cell receptor beta chains from a single sample sequenced in a study of CD4 T cells in relation to SARS-CoV-2 and coronaviruses. The antigens for these receptors are not known. Here immunoSEQ multiplex PCR was the method, and the copy in TCRdb shows in-frame clones only, minus some. Among some 22,000 clones listed, about 70% were seen once. Unexposed donor CD4+ T cells date from about 2011-2019, before the COVID-19 pandemic. Isolation of CD4+ T cells took place after about 9 days in culture. The sequenced material came from CD4+ T cells from PBMCs, cultured in vitro. The source of these receptors is a human donor in good health.

This clone was detected only a few times. The chain links TRBV7-3 to TRBJ1-1; no definite D call. V was clipped by 3 bases and J by 2 bases, with 7 bases between them. The length of the CDR3 is 13 residues. The germline gives CDR1 SGHTA, CDR2 FQGTGA. CDR3 coding DNA: TGTGCCAGCAGCTTGTTTGTTAACACTGAAGCTTTCTTT. Translating it yields CASSLFVNTEAFF.

The rearrangement joins TRBV6-4 to TRBJ2-1; 9 bases map to TRBD2. V lost 3 bases and J lost 8; bases outside the gene matches: 2. Germline V gene lookup returns CDR1 MRHNA and CDR2 SNTAGT. CDR3 size: 13 residues. DNA of the CDR3: TGTGCCAGCAGTGAACTAGCGGGCTATGAGCAGTTCTTC. As protein: CASSELAGYEQFF.

Turning to this clone: At one boundary the junction diverges from the germline segment, which might be a read error. This rearrangement joins TRBV19 to TRBJ2-3; D is unclear. CDR1 LNHDA and CDR2 SQIVND come from the germline V gene (reference sequence). The CDR3 is 13 amino acids. CDR3 in amino acids: CASSIDPGINTNF. In nucleotides, the CDR3 is TGTGCCAGTAGTATAGACCCAGGCATTAACACGAATTTT.

This clone was recorded a few times. V usage is TRBV7-2 and J usage is TRBJ2-2; D not resolved. Germline V CDR1 and CDR2: SGHTA, FQGNSA. V dropped 3 bases and J dropped 0 bases, with 8 bases sitting between them. The CDR3 has 15 amino acids. CDR3 protein: CASSLDRPNTGELFF. CDR3 nucleotide sequence: TGTGCCAGCAGCTTGGACCGGCCGAACACCGGGGAGCTGTTTTTT.

V usage is TRBV2 and J usage is TRBJ1-4; D is possibly TRBD1 (6 bases). V lost 6 bases and J lost 6, with 17 bases in between. The V gene's germline CDR1 is SNHLY and CDR2 FYNNEI. The CDR3 has 15 residues. The chain's CDR3 is CASRPTGWDDEKLFF. The CDR3 nucleotides are TGTGCCAGCAGGCCTACAGGGTGGGATGATGAAAAACTGTTTTTT. Complete variable domain (other parts from reference TRBV2 and TRBJ1-4): EPEVTQTPSHQVTQMGQEVILRCVPISNHLYFYWYRQILGQKVEFLVSFYNNEISEKSEIFDDQFSVERPDGSNFTLKIRSTKLEDSAMYFCASRPTGWDDEKLFFGSGTQLSVL.

The CDR3 sequence: CASSRDGDPRNEQFF. The CDR3 DNA follows: TGCGCCAGCAGCAGGGACGGCGACCCCCGGAATGAGCAGTTCTTC. The chain carries TRBV5-1 and TRBJ2-1, with D perhaps TRBD1 or TRBD2 (5 bases each). Germline V gene sequence: CDR1 SGHRS, CDR2 YFSETQ. Trimming pared 4 bases from V and 7 bases from J, leaving 18 bases between. CDR3 length: 15 amino acids.

This sequence joins TRBV20-1 and TRBJ1-2, with D unclear. This CDR3 spans 11 amino acids. The germline V gene has CDR1 DFQATT and CDR2 SNEGSKA (reference sequence). V was shortened by 2 bases and J by 4 bases, with 5 bases between the two germline ends. CDR3 region: CSARSSYGYTF. The CDR3 bases are TGCAGTGCTAGATCCTCCTATGGCTACACCTTC.

The chain couples TRBV5-6 to TRBJ1-1, with TRBD1 matching 9 bases. The CDR3 totals 15 residues. V dropped 2 bases and J dropped 1; count of bases not matched to a gene: 3. The V gene's germline CDR1 is SGHDT and CDR2 YYEEEE. In nucleotides, the CDR3 is TGTGCCAGCAGCTTATTGGGACAGGGGAACACTGAAGCTTTCTTT. Translated: CASSLLGQGNTEAFF.

The chain has TRBV6-5 and TRBJ1-4, with a weak D call TRBD1 (5 bases). Germline V CDR1 and CDR2: MNHEY, SVGAGI. The CDR3 has 13 residues. V was shortened by 5 bases and J by 7 bases, with 11 bases between the two germline ends. CDR3 bases: TGTGCCAGCAGTACGGGGGGGGTTGAAAAACTGTTTTTT. Translated, it gives CASSTGGVEKLFF.

V usage is TRBV4-3 and J usage is TRBJ1-1; D is undetermined. V gave up 6 bases and J gave up 5 bases, with 13 bases separating them. Germline V gene data show CDR1 as LGHNA and CDR2 as YSLEER. CDR3 length: 13 residues. The CDR3 nucleotides are TGCGCCAGCAGGTCCCTCGGGTTGACTGAAGCTTTCTTT. Translated, it gives CASRSLGLTEAFF.

The chain links TRBV5-1 to TRBJ2-5, with a weak D call TRBD2 (6 bases). This CDR3 has 14 residues. Germline V gene data show CDR1 as SGHRS and CDR2 as YFSETQ. Trimming shortened V by 4 bases and J by 7 bases, and 17 bases separated the two germline ends. The CDR3 loop reads CASSPNRDSGTQYF. CDR3 bases: TGCGCCAGCAGCCCGAACCGGGACTCCGGGACCCAGTACTTC.

The V call is TRBV6-6, the J call TRBJ1-2, with 7 bases lining up with TRBD1. The V and J ends lost 4 bases and 2 bases, in that order; junction bases with no gene match: 7. The CDR3 extends over 15 amino acids. Germline V lookup: CDR1 MNHNY, CDR2 SVGAGI (reference sequence). Here the CDR3 reads CASSFRDSRNYGYTF. For the CDR3, the DNA is TGTGCCAGCAGTTTCCGGGACAGCAGAAACTATGGCTACACCTTC.

The CDR3 bases are TGCGCCAGCAGCTCGGGACAGGGACTTGGCTACACCTTC. It encodes CASSSGQGLGYTF. The rearrangement joins TRBV5-1 to TRBJ1-2, with 9 bases that match TRBD1. CDR3 size: 13 residues. Germline lookup yields CDR1 SGHRS and CDR2 YFSETQ. The ends lost 3 bases at V and 7 bases at J; junction bases unmatched: 4. Based on the CDR3 plus reference TRBV5-1 and TRBJ1-2, the full variable domain is KAGVTQTPRYLIKTRGQQVTLSCSPISGHRSVSWYQQTPGQGLQFLFEYFSETQRNKGNFPGRFSGRQFSNSRSEMNVSTLELGDSALYLCASSSGQGLGYTFGSGTRLTVV.

The table lists this clone with a count of one. CDR3 coding DNA: TGTGCCAGCAGCCAGCCAGCGGGGGTCTCCTACAATGAGCAGTTCTTC. Translating it yields CASSQPAGVSYNEQFF. The rearrangement uses TRBV3-1 (or the pseudogene TRBV3-2) and TRBJ2-1; 8 positions match TRBD2. CDR1 and CDR2 (germline): LGHDT, YNNKEL (reference sequence). This CDR3 region has 16 residues. J gave up 0 bases and V 3 bases, and 4 bases lay outside the gene matches.

The sample holds one count of this clone. The V gene is TRBV9, the J gene TRBJ2-3, with TRBD2 matching over 10 bases. With 3 bases clipped from V and 2 bases from J, the junction kept 3 bases outside the gene matches. This CDR3 is built from 15 residues. The V gene's germline CDR1 is SGDLS and CDR2 YYNGEE. CDR3 in amino acids: CASSGTSGSTDTQYF. CDR3 DNA: TGTGCCAGCAGCGGGACTAGCGGATCCACAGATACGCAGTATTTT.

This clone was seen a handful of times. The J gene is TRBJ2-4, the V gene TRBV2; no definite D call. The CDR3 length is 14 residues. The germline V gene encodes CDR1 SNHLY and CDR2 FYNNEI. Trimming removed 1 base at V and 1 base at J, with 5 bases between. CDR3 sequence reads: CASSEGVAKNIQYF. The CDR3 DNA reads as TGTGCCAGCAGTGAAGGAGTTGCCAAAAACATTCAGTACTTC.

The V and J genes are TRBV3-1 (or the pseudogene TRBV3-2) and TRBJ2-5; TRBD2 aligns across 16 bases. The CDR3 loop spans 16 amino acids. Looked up from germline, CDR1 is LGHDT and CDR2 is YNNKEL (reference sequence). V lost 3 bases and J lost 5; bases outside the gene matches: 3. CDR3 loop: CASSQGLAGGRETQYF. The CDR3 nucleotides read TGTGCCAGCAGCCAGGGACTAGCGGGGGGGCGGGAGACCCAGTACTTC.

The chain employs TRBV11-2 and TRBJ2-5; 8 bases line up with TRBD1. CDR1 SGHAT and CDR2 FQNNGV come from the germline V gene. V trimming: 4 bases; J trimming: 4 bases; junction bases outside the gene matches: 8. This CDR3 comprises 15 residues. CDR3 sequence (DNA): TGTGCCAGCAGCTCGATGACAGGGGCGGGAGAGACCCAGTACTTC. Protein: CASSSMTGAGETQYF.

This chain joins TRBV11-2 and TRBJ2-5, with unresolved D. Trimming took 5 bases from V and 5 from J, leaving 15 bases between them. This CDR3 contains 14 residues. Germline V gene lookup returns CDR1 SGHAT and CDR2 FQNNGV. CDR3 nucleotides: TGTGCCAGCAGCGTTGGATATTCAAGCGAGACCCAGTACTTC. It yields the protein CASSVGYSSETQYF. Full variable domain (outside the CDR3, taken from reference TRBV11-2 and TRBJ2-5): EAGVAQSPRYKIIEKRQSVAFWCNPISGHATLYWYQQILGQGPKLLIQFQNNGVVDDSQLPKDRFSAERLKGVDSTLKIQPAKLEDSAVYLCASSVGYSSETQYFGPGTRLLVL.

The chain has TRBV2 and TRBJ1-3; TRBD1 agrees at 7 bases. CDR3 length: 15 amino acids. V was clipped by 6 bases and J by 0 bases; unmatched bases: 5. CDR1 and CDR2 from the germline V gene are SNHLY and FYNNEI. Here the CDR3 DNA reads TGTGCCAGCAGGGGGGGGACAGTCTCTGGAAACACCATATATTTT. Translated: CASRGGTVSGNTIYF.

The chain carries TRBV11-3 and TRBJ1-1, with D unresolved. CDR1 is SGHNT, CDR2 YENEEA, per germline. There are 12 residues in the CDR3. Trimming took 2 bases from V and 7 from J, leaving 8 bases between them. The CDR3 sequence is CASSLHGDEAFF. For the CDR3, the DNA is TGTGCCAGCAGCTTACACGGGGATGAAGCTTTCTTT.

The CDR3 sequence is CASRGGRARLGANVLTF. DNA of the CDR3: TGTGCCAGCAGGGGGGGCAGGGCGCGTTTAGGGGCCAACGTCCTGACTTTC. V usage is TRBV2 and J usage is TRBJ2-6, with D perhaps TRBD1 or TRBD2 (6 bases each). Between the trimmed V and J ends, which lost 6 bases and 4 bases, there was a span of 19 bases. Per germline, CDR1 SNHLY and CDR2 FYNNEI. The CDR3 is 17 residues long.

The rearrangement joins TRBV19 to TRBJ2-3; D uncertain. V lost 7 bases, J lost 0 bases, and 11 bases lay in between. The CDR3 loop spans 14 amino acids. Looked up from germline, CDR1 is LNHDA and CDR2 is SQIVND (reference sequence). CDR3 protein: CASKIGPSTDTQYF. The CDR3 region has the DNA TGTGCCAGTAAGATAGGGCCTAGCACAGATACGCAGTATTTT.

The J gene is TRBJ1-2, the V gene TRBV19; tentatively, D is TRBD1 (6 bases). Germline V gene lookup returns CDR1 LNHDA and CDR2 SQIVND (reference sequence). The CDR3 spans 13 residues. V was cut by 7 bases and J by 4 bases, with 13 bases left in between. In DNA, the CDR3 is TGTGCCAGTACTGGCAGGGGCGGCTATGGCTACACCTTC. Its protein is CASTGRGGYGYTF.